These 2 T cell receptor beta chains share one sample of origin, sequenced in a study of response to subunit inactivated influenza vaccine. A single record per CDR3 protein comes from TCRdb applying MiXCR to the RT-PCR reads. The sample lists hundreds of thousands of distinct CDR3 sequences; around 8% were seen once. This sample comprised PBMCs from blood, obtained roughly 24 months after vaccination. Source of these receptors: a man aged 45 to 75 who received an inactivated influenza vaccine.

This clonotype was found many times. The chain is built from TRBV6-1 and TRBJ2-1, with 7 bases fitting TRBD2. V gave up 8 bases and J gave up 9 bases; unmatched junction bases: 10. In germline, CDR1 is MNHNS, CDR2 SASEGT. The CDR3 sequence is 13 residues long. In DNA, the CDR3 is TGTGCCAGCGGGAGTGGGACTACGGGTGAGCAGTTCTTC. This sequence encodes CASGSGTTGEQFF.

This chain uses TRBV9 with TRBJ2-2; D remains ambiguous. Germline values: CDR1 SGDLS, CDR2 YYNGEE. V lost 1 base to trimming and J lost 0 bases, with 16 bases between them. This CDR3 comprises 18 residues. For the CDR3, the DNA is TGTGCCAGCAGCGTACATCAGCAAGGACCCACGAACACCGGGGAGCTGTTTTTT. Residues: CASSVHQQGPTNTGELFF.